A single sample gave rise to the 26 T cell receptor beta chains below, sequenced in a study of immune evolution from preneoplasia to lung adenocarcinoma (dated by TCRdb to the early 2020s). Library prep was done by the immunoSEQ multiplex PCR assay. TCRdb's version of the immuneACCESS table is confined to in-frame rearrangements and falls short of the full clone set. An unresolved V gene accounts for under half of the shortfall where checked; the remainder is of unknown origin. Present in this sample are 9,000 to 10,000 clones, 75% to 85% of which were seen just once. The ten largest clones take up 10% to 15% of the sample. The sample comprised FFPE lung adenocarcinoma in situ tissue. The cell subset or site label of this sample denotes: preinvasive adenocarcinoma in situ (AIS). The receptors derive from a person older than 75 with lung adenocarcinoma.

The V and J genes are TRBV2 and TRBJ2-1; TRBD2 matches 7 bases. The J segment lost 4 bases and the V segment lost 5 bases, leaving 14 bases of the junction unmatched. The CDR3 covers 17 residues. Germline assignment: CDR1 SNHLY and CDR2 FYNNEI. CDR3 loop: CASSPPQWGGSYNEQFF. The DNA of the CDR3 is TGTGCCAGCAGTCCCCCCCAGTGGGGGGGGTCGTACAATGAGCAGTTCTTC. The variable domain in full, completed from reference TRBV2 and TRBJ2-1, reads EPEVTQTPSHQVTQMGQEVILRCVPISNHLYFYWYRQILGQKVEFLVSFYNNEISEKSEIFDDQFSVERPDGSNFTLKIRSTKLEDSAMYFCASSPPQWGGSYNEQFFGPGTRLTVL.

The rearrangement joins TRBV5-4 to TRBJ2-3; tentatively, D is TRBD2 (5 bases). Germline V gene lookup returns CDR1 SGHNT and CDR2 YYREEE (reference sequence). V gave up 1 base and J gave up 4 bases, with 13 bases separating them. The CDR3 sequence is 15 residues long. The CDR3 DNA reads TGTGCCAGCAGCTTGTGGGCGGCGGGCGCAGATACGCAGTATTTT. It specifies CASSLWAAGADTQYF.

The rearrangement uses TRBV11-2 and TRBJ2-5, with a weak D call TRBD2 (7 bases). The CDR3 is 16 residues long. Germline V lookup: CDR1 SGHAT, CDR2 FQNNGV. Trimming removed 5 bases from V and 4 bases from J, with 20 bases in between. CDR3 nucleotides: TGTGCCAGCAGCATTCAAGGGGGGGCCCTCGTAGAGACCCAGTACTTC. Its translation: CASSIQGGALVETQYF.

The J gene is TRBJ2-5, the V gene TRBV30, with 7 bases that match TRBD1. J gave up 2 bases and V 5 bases, and 2 bases lay outside the gene matches. There are 12 residues in the CDR3. Germline CDR1 and CDR2: GTSNPN and SVGIG (reference sequence). The CDR3 region has the DNA TGTGCCTGGGGACAGGAGCAAGAGACCCAGTACTTC. Its translation is CAWGQEQETQYF.

This chain joins TRBV6-6 and TRBJ1-2, with 9 bases aligning to TRBD1. Germline CDR1 and CDR2: MNHNY and SVGAGI (reference sequence). V gave up 6 bases and J gave up 6 bases; unmatched junction bases: 5. This CDR3 has 13 amino acids. For the CDR3, the DNA is TGTGCCAGCAGGGGACAGGGCGTCGATGGCTACACCTTC. It specifies CASRGQGVDGYTF.

The V gene is TRBV28, the J gene TRBJ2-2, with no clear D. In germline, CDR1 is MDHEN, CDR2 SYDVKM. V was clipped by 7 bases and J by 0 bases, with 6 bases between them. The length of the CDR3 is 13 residues. CDR3 DNA sequence: TGTGCCAGCACAGGCGCGAACACCGGGGAGCTGTTTTTT. Translation gives CASTGANTGELFF.

The V and J genes are TRBV6-5 and TRBJ2-2; 7 positions agree with TRBD2. The CDR3 consists of 16 residues. V trimming: 2 bases; J trimming: 4 bases; junction bases outside the gene matches: 7. Germline CDR1 and CDR2: MNHEY and SVGAGI. CDR3: CASSYQGGAGTGELFF. CDR3 in DNA: TGTGCCAGCAGTTACCAGGGAGGGGCGGGCACCGGGGAGCTGTTTTTT.

This rearrangement joins TRBV29-1 to TRBJ1-2, with no clear D. CDR1 and CDR2 from the germline V gene are SQVTM and ANQGSEA. The CDR3 length is 15 residues. V lost 4 bases and J lost 1, with 16 bases in between. The CDR3 bases are TGCAGCGTTGCCGGTTTGGGGAGCGATAACTATGGCTACACCTTC. It specifies CSVAGLGSDNYGYTF.

This chain uses TRBV11-3 with TRBJ2-7, with no clear D. Deletions cut 2 bases from V and 3 bases from J, with 17 bases between. The CDR3 is made up of 16 amino acids. From germline, CDR1 is SGHNT and CDR2 YENEEA. The CDR3 sequence is CASSLSVTAVNYEQYF. As DNA, the CDR3 is TGTGCCAGCAGCTTATCGGTGACGGCTGTTAACTACGAGCAGTACTTC.

This chain joins TRBV4-3 and TRBJ2-7; D not certain. Trimming removed 4 bases from V and 0 bases from J, with 13 bases in between. This CDR3 spans 15 amino acids. CDR1 is LGHNA, CDR2 YSLEER, per germline. The CDR3 DNA sequence: TGCGCCAGCAGCCCCAGTCGCAGAAACTCCTACGAGCAGTACTTC. As protein: CASSPSRRNSYEQYF.

The chain employs TRBV5-4 and TRBJ1-1, with a possible D match to TRBD1 (5 bases). This CDR3 region has 15 residues. Trimming removed 2 bases at V and 3 bases at J, with 14 bases between. The germline V gene has CDR1 SGHNT and CDR2 YYREEE (reference sequence). The CDR3 DNA is TGTGCCAGCAGCTTCAGGGTCGAGGCTCACACTGAAGCTTTCTTT. Amino acids: CASSFRVEAHTEAFF.

This sequence joins TRBV7-2 and TRBJ1-2; 7 bases agree with TRBD1. V was clipped by 2 bases and J by 8 bases; unmatched bases: 2. Germline-derived CDR1 and CDR2 are SGHTA and FQGNSA. The CDR3 totals 12 residues. The CDR3 is CASSLLQGGYTF. The CDR3 nucleotides are TGTGCCAGCAGCTTACTACAGGGGGGCTACACCTTC.

The chain employs TRBV5-4 and TRBJ2-5; weak D call: TRBD1 (5 bases). This CDR3 is 13 amino acids long. V was trimmed by 4 bases and J by 5 bases, leaving 12 bases between them. Per germline, CDR1 SGHNT and CDR2 YYREEE (reference sequence). The CDR3: CASSGQGSETQYF. The CDR3 nucleotides read TGTGCCAGCAGCGGTCAGGGATCGGAGACCCAGTACTTC.

V and J are TRBV28 and TRBJ1-5; 9 bases match TRBD1. Germline V gives CDR1 MDHEN, CDR2 SYDVKM. The V segment lost 4 bases and the J segment 2 bases; nucleotides outside the gene matches: 6. The CDR3 has 16 residues. The CDR3 loop reads CASSSYRGLGNQPQHF. The CDR3 nucleotides read TGTGCCAGCAGTTCCTACAGGGGGCTCGGCAATCAGCCCCAGCATTTT. The full variable domain, in which reference TRBV28 and TRBJ1-5 provide the parts outside the CDR3, is DVKVTQSSRYLVKRTGEKVFLECVQDMDHENMFWYRQDPGLGLRLIYFSYDVKMKEKGDIPEGYSVSREKKERFSLILESASTNQTSMYLCASSSYRGLGNQPQHFGDGTRLSIL.

The CDR3 is CASSYNLQLDLHF. The CDR3 DNA follows: TGTGCCAGCAGTTACAACCTCCAGCTTGACCTCCACTTT. The V gene is TRBV6-5, the J gene TRBJ1-6; D is undetermined. The CDR3 is 13 amino acids. CDR1 and CDR2 from the germline V gene are MNHEY and SVGAGI. V was cut by 2 bases and J by 15 bases, with 14 bases left in between.

The genes are TRBV9 and TRBJ2-2; 8 nucleotides match TRBD2. CDR1 and CDR2 from the germline V gene are SGDLS and YYNGEE. After removal of 2 bases from V and 7 bases from J, the junction contained 7 bases not matched to a gene. This CDR3 has 15 residues. The CDR3 region is CASSVRTSRNGELFF. The DNA for the CDR3 is TGTGCCAGCAGCGTCCGGACTAGCCGGAACGGGGAGCTGTTTTTT.

The chain carries TRBV4-3 and TRBJ1-2; D ambiguous. The CDR3 has 15 residues. The germline V gene has CDR1 LGHNA and CDR2 YSLEER. V lost 0 bases and J lost 2, with 10 bases in between. This CDR3 reads CASSQDPSVNYGYTF. Here the CDR3 DNA reads TGCGCCAGCAGCCAAGATCCATCGGTCAACTATGGCTACACCTTC.

The chain combines TRBV7-2 with TRBJ2-7; TRBD2 matches at 9 bases. With 5 bases clipped from V and 4 bases from J, the junction kept 6 bases outside the gene matches. The length of the CDR3 is 14 residues. CDR1 SGHTA and CDR2 FQGNSA come from the germline V gene. CDR3 DNA: TGTGCCAGCAGCCTCAAGCGGGGGGTGTACGAGCAGTACTTC. Its protein product is CASSLKRGVYEQYF.

The chain is built from TRBV6-5 and TRBJ1-6, with D possibly TRBD1 on 6 matching bases. Germline V gene sequence: CDR1 MNHEY, CDR2 SVGAGI. The CDR3 consists of 14 residues. V lost 2 bases and J 12 bases, leaving 14 bases between the germline ends. The CDR3 DNA reads TGTGCCAGCAGTTACCGGGACGGAGGGGGACCCCTCCACTTT. Protein product: CASSYRDGGGPLHF.

V gene TRBV7-6 combines with J gene TRBJ1-1; D is unresolved. V lost 5 bases to trimming and J lost 3 bases, with 13 bases between them. The CDR3 runs to 14 residues. Germline CDR1 SGHVS, CDR2 FNYEAQ. CDR3 in amino acids: CASSPSSWDTEAFF. The CDR3 bases are TGTGCCAGCAGCCCCTCCAGTTGGGACACTGAAGCTTTCTTT.

V is TRBV14 and J is TRBJ2-5; D unclear. The ends were cut back, 2 bases at V and 4 bases at J, with 11 bases in the middle. Looked up from germline, CDR1 is SGHDN and CDR2 is FVKESK. This CDR3 is 14 amino acids long. The CDR3 DNA is TGTGCCAGCAGCCAACTGGGGTTAACAGAGACCCAGTACTTC. It yields the protein CASSQLGLTETQYF.

V usage is TRBV27 and J usage is TRBJ1-5; D gene uncertain. CDR3 length: 13 amino acids. Trimming removed 2 bases from V and 5 bases from J, with 7 bases in between. Germline-derived CDR1 and CDR2 are MNHEY and SMNVEV (reference sequence). This CDR3 reads CASSLNWDQPQHF. CDR3 DNA sequence: TGTGCCAGCAGTTTAAACTGGGATCAGCCCCAGCATTTT.

The gene calls are TRBV28 and TRBJ1-1, with D hard to call. The CDR3 contains 13 residues. From germline, CDR1 is MDHEN and CDR2 SYDVKM. Deletions cut 1 base from V and 1 base from J, with 4 bases between. The CDR3 DNA follows: TGTGCCAGCAGTTTATCAGGGAACACTGAAGCTTTCTTT. Protein: CASSLSGNTEAFF.

The CDR3 nucleotides are TGTGCCAGCAGCTTAGGGGGGCGCGGCAATGAGCAGTTCTTC. Amino acid sequence: CASSLGGRGNEQFF. This rearrangement joins TRBV7-2 to TRBJ2-1; D might be TRBD1 (6 bases). Germline-derived CDR1 and CDR2 are SGHTA and FQGNSA. The CDR3 spans 14 residues. Between the trimmed V and J ends, which lost 1 base and 6 bases, there was a span of 10 bases.

The chain combines TRBV5-4 with TRBJ1-3; D is unclear. Trimming took 4 bases from V and 1 from J, leaving 3 bases between them. The CDR3 sequence is 12 residues long. The germline V gene has CDR1 SGHNT and CDR2 YYREEE (reference sequence). The CDR3 region is CASSKSGNTIYF. The DNA for the CDR3 is TGTGCCAGCAGCAAATCTGGAAACACCATATATTTT.

The chain combines TRBV7-2 with TRBJ2-2; D possibly corresponds to TRBD1 (6 bases). Germline CDR1 reads SGHTA; CDR2 reads FQGNSA. The CDR3 is 15 residues long. V shed 6 bases and J shed 4 bases, with 15 bases lying between them. The CDR3 DNA sequence: TGTGCCAGCAGATCAACAGGGTCGAGCACCGGGGAGCTGTTTTTT. Protein sequence: CASRSTGSSTGELFF.